The present T cell receptor beta chain was sequenced within a study of cytomegalovirus exposure and HLA in healthy donors. CDR1 and CDR2 from the germline V gene are KGHSH and LQKENI. V lost 3 bases to trimming and J lost 3 bases, with 12 bases between them. This CDR3 region has 15 residues. PCR primers comprised 60 Vbeta and 13 Jbeta primers. TCRdb's table, derived via immunoSEQ multiplex PCR, lists solely in-frame clones and lacks some. The sample lists tens of thousands of clones, 75% to 85% occurring once. This chain connects TRBV18 to TRBJ1-5, with D possibly being TRBD1 (6 bases). The sequencing sample was made of PBMCs. The sequence was obtained from a female donor in good health and CMV-seronegative. The CDR3 DNA reads TGTGCCAGCTCACCCAGTTACAGGGACAATCAGCCCCAGCATTTT. Translating gives CASSPSYRDNQPQHF.